This TCR beta chain came from a study of blood T cell repertoires in COVID-19. The CDR3 totals 13 residues. V lost 3 bases and J 2 bases, leaving 10 bases between the germline ends. Germline CDR1 is SQVTM and CDR2 is ANQGSEA. Original processing notes: Amplifying reference gene primers gave estimates of nucleated cell counts. The method was immunoSEQ multiplex PCR; TCRdb's version includes in-frame clones alone and lacks a portion of them. Clonal size and the V and J genes are those of that table, whereas D and trimming came from the DNA. The top ten clones hold roughly 25% of a sample with approximately 130,000 clones, roughly 79% of them seen once.

The sequencing sample was made of peripheral blood. The sequence came from a human donor in a cohort sampled during active COVID-19. The chain employs TRBV29-1 and TRBJ1-2, with no clear D. The CDR3 region has the DNA TGCAGCGTTGAGAACTCAAGCAACTATGGCTACACCTTC. Translating gives CSVENSSNYGYTF. The complete variable domain, with remaining parts taken from reference TRBV29-1 and TRBJ1-2, reads SAVISQKPSRDICQRGTSLTIQCQVDSQVTMMFWYRQQPGQSLTLIATANQGSEATYESGFVIDKFPISRPNLTFSTLTVSNMSPEDSSIYLCSVENSSNYGYTFGSGTRLTVV.